What follows are 22 T cell receptor beta chains derived from one specimen sequenced in a study of vaccination effects on CD4 cells after COVID-19. The assay was immunoSEQ multiplex PCR, and TCRdb's table has in-frame clones only and misses some. The table lists some 30,000 clones, about four fifths of them singletons, with roughly 1.4% in the top ten. Viral peptide pools were used in the ViraFEST assay to expand antigen-specific CD4+ T cells, and sequencing came afterward. Following a roughly 9-day culture, CD4+ T cells were purified. Vaccination of participants consisted of two doses of either the BNT162b2 or mRNA-1273 vaccine. No antigen is known for these receptors. The sample was CD4+ T cells from PBMCs cultured with HCoV-NL63 spike peptides, taken after COVID-19 vaccination. These receptors were taken from a human donor who received a COVID-19 vaccine. Some clones in this sample may be carry-over from other donors' samples.

J is TRBJ1-4 and V is TRBV2; the D is unclear. CDR1 and CDR2 from the germline V gene are SNHLY and FYNNEI. V was trimmed by 7 bases and J by 4 bases, leaving 13 bases between them. The CDR3 sequence is 14 residues long. CDR3: CASTWERLNEKLFF. The CDR3 bases are TGTGCCAGCACGTGGGAACGCCTTAATGAAAAACTGTTTTTT.

Only a few counts were recorded for this clone. The rearrangement joins TRBV19 to TRBJ1-2; the match to TRBD1 covers 8 bases. Germline trimming cut 6 bases from V and 4 bases from J; bases unmatched to any gene: 4. CDR1 LNHDA and CDR2 SQIVND come from the germline V gene (reference sequence). The CDR3 totals 13 residues. The CDR3 region has the DNA TGTGCCAGTAGGGGACAGGAACGCTATGGCTACACCTTC. Encoded protein: CASRGQERYGYTF.

The CDR3 region is CASSGGLADTQYF. DNA for the CDR3: TGTGCCAGCAGCGGTGGTCTAGCCGATACGCAGTATTTT. V and J are TRBV9 and TRBJ2-3, with D possibly TRBD2 on 5 matching bases. This CDR3 has 13 residues. The V and J ends lost 3 bases and 6 bases respectively, with 11 bases between them. Germline V gene sequence: CDR1 SGDLS, CDR2 YYNGEE.

The rearrangement links TRBV6-2 or TRBV6-3 to TRBJ2-3; 7 bases are shared with TRBD1. The CDR3 runs to 15 residues. The V gene end was trimmed by 4 bases and the J gene end by 2 bases; junction bases not matched to a gene: 6. The germline V gene has CDR1 MNHEY and CDR2 SVGEGT. CDR3 DNA sequence: TGTGCCAGCAGTTTATTGGGACAGAACACAGATACGCAGTATTTT. It specifies CASSLLGQNTDTQYF.

V and J are TRBV9 and TRBJ2-3; 7 nucleotides align to TRBD1. Germline V gives CDR1 SGDLS, CDR2 YYNGEE. This CDR3 region has 14 residues. V lost 6 bases to trimming and J lost 2 bases; unmatched junction nucleotides: 6. As DNA, the CDR3 is TGTGCCAGCACATCAGGGGGACCCACAGATACGCAGTATTTT. It encodes CASTSGGPTDTQYF.

The chain combines TRBV19 with TRBJ1-1; D is perhaps TRBD1 (5 bases). The CDR3 sequence is 15 residues long. Germline V gene data show CDR1 as LNHDA and CDR2 as SQIVND (reference sequence). Trimming shortened V by 5 bases and J by 6 bases, and 19 bases separated the two germline ends. The CDR3 is CASSFLGPRLAEAFF. DNA for the CDR3: TGTGCCAGTAGTTTCCTGGGACCACGGTTGGCTGAAGCTTTCTTT.

The chain carries TRBV2 and TRBJ2-2, with TRBD1 matching over 7 bases. CDR1 is SNHLY and CDR2 is FYNNEI in the germline V gene. J gave up 6 bases and V 8 bases, and 9 bases lay outside the gene matches. This CDR3 has 14 residues. CDR3 sequence: CASETGTSSGELFF. The CDR3 DNA is TGTGCCAGCGAGACAGGGACCTCTTCCGGGGAGCTGTTTTTT. Variable domain in full (rest from reference TRBV2 and TRBJ2-2): EPEVTQTPSHQVTQMGQEVILRCVPISNHLYFYWYRQILGQKVEFLVSFYNNEISEKSEIFDDQFSVERPDGSNFTLKIRSTKLEDSAMYFCASETGTSSGELFFGEGSRLTVL.

This clone was seen a handful of times. The V gene is TRBV4-1, the J gene TRBJ1-4; weak D call: TRBD1 (6 bases). The CDR3 length is 16 residues. From germline, CDR1 is MGHRA and CDR2 YSYEKL. V was cut by 2 bases and J by 5 bases, with 15 bases left in between. The CDR3 spells CASSQPTGQWNEKLFF. The DNA for the CDR3 is TGCGCCAGCAGCCAACCTACCGGACAGTGGAATGAAAAACTGTTTTTT.

This chain connects TRBV7-3 to TRBJ2-7, with D perhaps matching TRBD2 (5 bases). CDR3 length: 15 amino acids. Germline V gives CDR1 SGHTA, CDR2 FQGTGA. Between the trimmed V and J ends, which lost 5 bases and 3 bases, there was a span of 17 bases. The CDR3: CASSLIDGDYYEQYV. CDR3 bases: TGTGCCAGCAGCCTCATAGACGGGGATTACTACGAGCAGTACGTC.

CDR3 nucleotides: TGTGCCAGCAGTTACTCTAGAGTTAATTCACCCCTCCACTTT. This sequence encodes CASSYSRVNSPLHF. This chain links TRBV6-5 with TRBJ1-6; the D is unclear. Germline CDR1 is MNHEY and CDR2 is SVGAGI. Trimming took 0 bases from V and 6 from J, leaving 6 bases between them. CDR3 length: 14 amino acids.

This clone came up a few times. The chain uses TRBV10-1 and TRBJ2-1; D is ambiguous. Germline V lookup: CDR1 WNHNN, CDR2 SYGVQD (reference sequence). The CDR3 consists of 14 residues. Trimming removed 6 bases at V and 7 bases at J, with 16 bases between. The CDR3 reads CASSPNIAVNEQFF. In nucleotides, the CDR3 is TGCGCCAGCAGCCCCAATATTGCCGTGAATGAGCAGTTCTTC.

This CDR3 reads CASSLDRGNTEAFF. The CDR3 nucleotides are TGTGCCAGCAGCTTGGACAGGGGGAACACTGAAGCTTTCTTT. The rearrangement joins TRBV7-8 to TRBJ1-1; TRBD1 matches 9 bases. Germline V gene sequence: CDR1 SGHVS, CDR2 FQNEAQ. This CDR3 has 14 residues. Trimming removed 3 bases from V and 1 base from J; junction bases left unmatched: 0.

This clone occurred a few times. The V and J genes are TRBV5-6 and TRBJ2-7, with 8 positions matching TRBD1. Unmatched junction bases numbered 12, after V lost 4 bases and J lost 0 bases. Germline V gene data show CDR1 as SGHDT and CDR2 as YYEEEE. The CDR3 is 17 amino acids. CDR3 nucleotides: TGTGCCAGCAGCACGCTTGGCTGGACAGGGAGCTCCTACGAGCAGTACGTC. It specifies CASSTLGWTGSSYEQYV.

This clone was counted only a few times. The V and J genes are TRBV10-2 and TRBJ2-7; 7 nucleotides line up with TRBD1. The CDR3 spans 14 residues. Trimming took 3 bases from V and 2 from J; bases not matched to a gene: 4. Germline CDR1 reads WSHSY; CDR2 reads SAAADI. The CDR3 nucleotides are TGCGCCAGCAGTGACAGGGGGACGACCTACGAGCAGTACGTC. It encodes CASSDRGTTYEQYV.

The chain uses TRBV23-1 and TRBJ1-5; 9 bases align to TRBD1. TRBV23-1 is filed as an ORF, its function uncertain. This CDR3 contains 16 residues. V dropped 8 bases and J dropped 9; count of bases not matched to a gene: 17. The CDR3 here is CASGERDRDPSGPQHF. For the CDR3, the DNA is TGCGCCAGCGGGGAAAGGGACAGGGACCCATCGGGGCCCCAGCATTTT.

The rearrangement joins TRBV7-2 to TRBJ2-5; D is ambiguous. The CDR3 extends over 12 amino acids. Trimming left V 5 bases short and J 5 bases short, with 9 bases between. Germline CDR1 reads SGHTA; CDR2 reads FQGNSA. As DNA, the CDR3 is TGTGCCAGCAGCCTCCCGAGCGAGACCCAGTACTTC. Translated: CASSLPSETQYF.

The rearrangement links TRBV7-2 to TRBJ1-2; possible D gene TRBD1, 6 bases. The germline V and J ends were trimmed by 2 bases and 6 bases, with 13 bases remaining between them. The V gene's germline CDR1 is SGHTA and CDR2 FQGNSA. This CDR3 is built from 14 residues. This CDR3 reads CASSLMAGADGYTF. The CDR3 DNA sequence: TGTGCCAGCAGCTTAATGGCGGGGGCGGATGGCTACACCTTC.

This chain connects TRBV5-5 to TRBJ1-4; 9 nucleotides align to TRBD1. The CDR3 contains 14 residues. From germline, CDR1 is SGHKS and CDR2 YYEKEE (reference sequence). After removal of 4 bases from V and 8 bases from J, the junction contained 6 bases not matched to a gene. The DNA for the CDR3 is TGTGCCAGCAGCCGGGACAGGGTATTAGAAAAACTGTTTTTT. Its translation: CASSRDRVLEKLFF.

V gene TRBV5-8 combines with J gene TRBJ1-1; a possible D gene is TRBD1 (5 bases). There are 13 residues in the CDR3. Germline CDR1 and CDR2: SGHTS and YDEGEE. Trimming stripped 3 bases from V and 3 bases from J, with 9 bases between. The DNA of the CDR3 is TGTGCCAGCAGCTCTACAGGCTACACTGAAGCTTTCTTT. Encoded protein: CASSSTGYTEAFF.

The chain recombines TRBV6-5 with TRBJ2-7, with unresolved D. This CDR3 spans 14 amino acids. Trimming stripped 8 bases from V and 6 bases from J, with 20 bases between. Germline lookup yields CDR1 MNHEY and CDR2 SVGAGI. In DNA form, the CDR3 reads TGTGCCAGCCAAACCGGGCAGGCAGGACCCGAGCAGTACGTC. Its protein product is CASQTGQAGPEQYV.

The J gene is TRBJ2-5, the V gene TRBV4-2; D uncertain. The CDR3 is 15 amino acids. Trimming shortened V by 6 bases and J by 5 bases, and 19 bases separated the two germline ends. Germline V gene sequence: CDR1 LGHNA, CDR2 YNFKEQ. CDR3 loop: CASSPKAVGFETQYF. The CDR3 DNA reads as TGTGCCAGCAGTCCAAAGGCTGTGGGGTTTGAGACCCAGTACTTC.

This clone appeared once. This chain connects TRBV9 to TRBJ2-5, with 7 bases that match TRBD2. The ends lost 0 bases at V and 7 bases at J; junction bases unmatched: 9. Germline loops: CDR1 SGDLS, CDR2 YYNGEE. The CDR3 contains 15 residues. The chain's CDR3 is CASSVDGGSGVTQYF. CDR3 DNA: TGTGCCAGCAGCGTAGACGGGGGGAGTGGCGTGACCCAGTACTTC. Based on the CDR3 plus reference TRBV9 and TRBJ2-5, the full variable domain is DSGVTQTPKHLITATGQRVTLRCSPRSGDLSVYWYQQSLDQGLQFLIQYYNGEERAKGNILERFSAQQFPDLHSELNLSSLELGDSALYFCASSVDGGSGVTQYFGPGTRLLVL.